The present T cell receptor (beta chain) was sequenced within a study of OX40 agonist ivuxolimab in advanced cancers. Sequencing was performed with immunoSEQ multiplex PCR; in TCRdb, only in-frame clones are kept and a portion is missing. This table holds some 100,000 clones, under 90% found once. Trimming took 0 bases from V and 7 from J; bases not matched to a gene: 6. The CDR3 runs to 16 residues. Germline lookup yields CDR1 SGDLS and CDR2 YYNGEE. The sample holds a few counts of this clone. The sequence was obtained from an adult with an advanced solid tumor such as melanoma, head and neck, liver or kidney cancer. Sequenced here: CD4+ or CD8+ T cells sorted from blood, sampled in a trial of the OX40 agonist ivuxolimab. V and J are TRBV9 and TRBJ1-3; 11 bases are shared with TRBD1. As DNA, the CDR3 is TGTGCCAGCAGCGTAGCCGGGACAGGGGGGTTCAACACCATATATTTT. Translated: CASSVAGTGGFNTIYF.